The rows below give T cell receptor beta chains drawn from one sample of a study of blood T cell repertoires in COVID-19. This table comes from immunoSEQ multiplex PCR, and its TCRdb copy is limited to in-frame clones, with some not included. The sample holds some 230,000 clones, around 80% seen once. The sequenced sample was peripheral blood. All receptors come from an older woman who had recovered from COVID-19. Both conserved end residues are part of each CDR3. Fields, in order: D gene, V gene, J gene, CDR3 protein. A D gene is named only where the DNA matches it firmly.

D: TRBD2
V: TRBV27
J: TRBJ2-5
CDR3: CASRPLAGGLRETQYF

D: -
V: TRBV5-5
J: TRBJ2-1
CDR3: CASSLATAIVYNEQFF

D: TRBD1
V: TRBV9
J: TRBJ1-6
CDR3: CASSDRDRGLISPLHF

D: -
V: TRBV21-1
J: TRBJ1-2
CDR3: CASSKERQGNGYTF

D: TRBD1
V: TRBV29-1
J: TRBJ1-2
CDR3: CSATGGASYGYTF

D: -
V: TRBV5-8
J: TRBJ1-5
CDR3: CASSLLISPDQPQHF

D: TRBD2
V: TRBV10-3
J: TRBJ2-1
CDR3: CAIRTSGRNYNEQFF

D: TRBD2
V: TRBV11-2
J: TRBJ2-2
CDR3: CASSLYSGGLPGELFF

D: -
V: TRBV9
J: TRBJ2-3
CDR3: CASSVGAGATDTQYF

D: TRBD1
V: TRBV5-1
J: TRBJ2-5
CDR3: CASRGTGGRHQETQYF

D: -
V: TRBV19
J: TRBJ1-4
CDR3: CASSPLRGWNEKLFF

D: -
V: TRBV4-1
J: TRBJ2-3
CDR3: CASSQVGLAADTQYF

D: TRBD1
V: TRBV14
J: TRBJ1-1
CDR3: CASSQAGTGVTEAFF

D: TRBD2
V: TRBV9
J: TRBJ2-3
CDR3: CASSVSGGPKDTQYF

D: -
V: TRBV5-6
J: TRBJ1-1
CDR3: CASTTWGGLGTEAFF

D: -
V: TRBV3-1/TRBV3-2
J: TRBJ1-2
CDR3: CASSQDRVANYGYTF

D: -
V: TRBV5-1
J: TRBJ1-1
CDR3: CASSLDTGGTEAFF

D: TRBD1
V: TRBV7-2
J: TRBJ2-7
CDR3: CASSLTGVHYEQYF

D: -
V: TRBV5-8
J: TRBJ1-2
CDR3: CASSFRVKGGYTF

D: -
V: TRBV5-4
J: TRBJ2-1
CDR3: CASSSLGSNEQFF

D: -
V: TRBV30
J: TRBJ2-5
CDR3: CAWSGGTGETQYF

D: TRBD1
V: TRBV6-5
J: TRBJ1-2
CDR3: CASSYSPGGSYGYTF

D: TRBD2
V: TRBV7-3
J: TRBJ2-3
CDR3: CASSPTSGWDTQYF

D: -
V: TRBV11-1
J: TRBJ2-5
CDR3: CASSPTAPQGGETQYF

D: TRBD2
V: TRBV18
J: TRBJ2-1
CDR3: CASSPLAGGRNEQFF

D: TRBD2
V: TRBV19
J: TRBJ2-3
CDR3: CASSGTSGGAPSTDTQYF

D: -
V: TRBV18
J: TRBJ1-1
CDR3: CASSTMEDTEAFF

D: -
V: TRBV12-3/TRBV12-4
J: TRBJ2-5
CDR3: CASSLVGLETQYF

D: -
V: TRBV19
J: TRBJ1-5
CDR3: CASIPRPGDGDQPQHF

D: TRBD2
V: TRBV7-2
J: TRBJ2-2
CDR3: CASSLSGVNTGELFF

D: -
V: TRBV4-2
J: TRBJ1-5
CDR3: CASSQGRGNQPQHF

D: -
V: TRBV3-1/TRBV3-2
J: TRBJ2-3
CDR3: CASSHRPDTQYF

D: TRBD2
V: TRBV4-2
J: TRBJ2-7
CDR3: CASSRGTSVSYEQYF

D: -
V: TRBV29-1
J: TRBJ2-5
CDR3: CSVDRWDSGQETQYF

D: TRBD1
V: TRBV30
J: TRBJ2-7
CDR3: CAWSMGQIYGQYF

D: TRBD1
V: TRBV19
J: TRBJ1-2
CDR3: CASNTIRDRRGGYTF

D: TRBD1
V: TRBV19
J: TRBJ1-6
CDR3: CASSRQGGDNSPLHF

D: TRBD1
V: TRBV7-9
J: TRBJ1-6
CDR3: CASRQGPSYNSPLHF